A single sample gave rise to the 28 T cell receptor beta chains below, sequenced in a study of T cells in Graves' hyperthyroidism and ophthalmopathy. RNA transcripts gave rise to amplified TCR beta CDR3 regions. A first-round RT-PCR of the TCR CDR3 used the HTBI primer set. TCRdb called the multiplex PCR reads again in MiXCR, with one record for every CDR3 protein. Among a few hundred thousand distinct CDR3 sequences, around 46% were seen once, and the ten largest hold 6.5% to 9%. Sequencing input: peripheral blood or thyroid tissue (not recorded which). The receptors here all came from a woman between 18 and 30 years old with Graves' hyperthyroidism.

The chain employs TRBV2 and TRBJ1-2; D not certain. V was cut by 6 bases and J by 4 bases, with 15 bases left in between. This CDR3 has 14 amino acids. Germline loops: CDR1 SNHLY, CDR2 FYNNEI. CDR3 region: CASRSGYSGYGYTF. For the CDR3, the DNA is TGTGCCAGCAGATCCGGCTACAGCGGCTATGGCTACACCTTC.

The chain couples TRBV16 to TRBJ1-3, with a tentative D call TRBD1 (5 bases). The CDR3 consists of 16 residues. Between the trimmed V and J ends, which lost 3 bases and 2 bases, there was a span of 14 bases. The germline V gene encodes CDR1 KGHSY and CDR2 FQNENV. The CDR3 loop is CASSHGTPGAGNTIYF. CDR3 bases: TGTGCCAGCAGCCATGGGACTCCAGGAGCTGGAAACACCATATATTTT. The full variable domain, in which reference TRBV16 and TRBJ1-3 provide the parts outside the CDR3, is GEEVAQTPKHLVRGEGQKAKLYCAPIKGHSYVFWYQQVLKNEFKFLISFQNENVFDETGMPKERFSAKCLPNSPCSLEIQATKLEDSAVYFCASSHGTPGAGNTIYFGEGSWLTVV.

This clonotype was seen a single time. This is likely a read error, given that the CDR3 carries no conserved phenylalanine or tryptophan at its end. The chain combines TRBV24-1 with TRBJ2-5; TRBD2 might be the D (7 bases). Looked up from germline, CDR1 is KGHDR and CDR2 is SFDVKD. The CDR3 contains 13 residues. Trimming left V 7 bases short and J 3 bases short, with 11 bases between. The CDR3 region has the DNA TGTGCCACCAGGGGGGGGGCGAAAGAGACCCAGTACCTC. Translating gives CATRGGAKETQYL.

This clonotype has just one count. The rearrangement uses TRBV2 and TRBJ1-2; TRBD1 aligns across 9 bases. V shed 5 bases and J 3 bases; nucleotides not matched to a gene: 13. This CDR3 has 17 amino acids. In germline, CDR1 is SNHLY, CDR2 FYNNEI. CDR3 in amino acids: CASSLTRDRDLYYGYTF. DNA of the CDR3: TGTGCCAGCAGTTTAACCCGGGACAGGGATTTATACTATGGCTACACCTTC.

This chain links TRBV7-9 with TRBJ1-1, with a tentative D call TRBD1 (6 bases). CDR3 length: 15 residues. V dropped 2 bases and J dropped 6 bases, with 16 bases sitting between them. Germline assignment: CDR1 SEHNR and CDR2 FQNEAQ (reference sequence). The DNA for the CDR3 is TGTGCCAGCAGCTTACCTTCGGGGGCTACATCTGAAGCTTTCTTT. Protein sequence: CASSLPSGATSEAFF.

The sample holds many counts of this clonotype. The gene calls are TRBV29-1 and TRBJ1-1, with D maybe TRBD1 (5 bases). Trimming cost V 7 bases and J 11 bases, with 17 bases left between them. In germline, CDR1 is SQVTM, CDR2 ANQGSEA. The CDR3 totals 11 residues. This chain's CDR3 is CSASPGPGAFF. In DNA, the CDR3 is TGCAGCGCGTCTCCGGGACCGGGGGCTTTCTTT.

This clonotype was seen at least ten times. V usage is TRBV20-1 and J usage is TRBJ1-1; 7 positions match TRBD1. CDR1 DFQATT and CDR2 SNEGSKA come from the germline V gene (reference sequence). The CDR3 consists of 13 residues. The ends lost 6 bases at V and 0 bases at J; junction bases unmatched: 4. The CDR3 loop is CSAPGQMNTEAFF. The CDR3 DNA is TGCAGTGCCCCGGGACAGATGAACACTGAAGCTTTCTTT.

Of note for this clonotype: The junction shows a germline mismatch at one end, possibly a read error. The chain has TRBV9 and TRBJ2-2; no firm D call. CDR1 is SGDLS and CDR2 is YYNGEE in the germline V gene. The CDR3 contains 16 residues. The CDR3 DNA follows: TGCGCCAGCAGCTTAAGGTCCCGGGCGACCACCGGGGAGCTGTTTTTT. This codes for CASSLRSRATTGELFF.

This clonotype showed up many times. The chain is built from TRBV10-3 and TRBJ1-2; D is perhaps TRBD1 (5 bases). Germline V lookup: CDR1 ENHRY, CDR2 SYGVKD. CDR3 size: 13 residues. V lost 10 bases, J lost 5 bases, and 17 bases lay in between. This CDR3 reads CASNRAGTYGYTF. In DNA, the CDR3 is TGTGCCAGCAATCGGGCAGGGACGTATGGCTACACCTTC.

This clonotype was detected many times. The gene calls are TRBV25-1 and TRBJ1-1; tentative D call: TRBD1 (5 bases). Trimming removed 3 bases at V and 6 bases at J, with 14 bases between. The germline V gene encodes CDR1 MGHDK and CDR2 SYGVNS. This CDR3 has 14 amino acids. The CDR3 nucleotides read TGTGCCAGCAGTGACCTCGGGGGGGTCGCTGAAGCTTTCTTT. Protein sequence: CASSDLGGVAEAFF. Filled out from reference TRBV25-1 and TRBJ1-1, the complete variable domain reads EADIYQTPRYLVIGTGKKITLECSQTMGHDKMYWYQQDPGMELHLIHYSYGVNSTEKGDLSSESTVSRIRTEHFPLTLESARPSHTSQYLCASSDLGGVAEAFFGQGTRLTVV.

This chain connects TRBV20-1 to TRBJ2-7; TRBD1 aligns across 7 bases. The junction had 4 bases not matched to a gene; V was cut back by 2 bases and J by 0 bases. Germline V gene data show CDR1 as DFQATT and CDR2 as SNEGSKA (reference sequence). CDR3 length equals 14 residues. The CDR3 reads CSARMGQPSYEQYF. The CDR3 DNA reads TGCAGTGCTAGAATGGGACAGCCCTCCTACGAGCAGTACTTC.

The chain is built from TRBV29-1 and TRBJ1-2; 9 positions match TRBD1. The germline gives CDR1 SQVTM, CDR2 ANQGSEA. The CDR3 totals 14 residues. V dropped 4 bases and J dropped 7; count of bases not matched to a gene: 10. CDR3 in DNA: TGCAGCGTTGCTGGGCGGGACAGGGATGGTGGCTACACCTTC. Its translation is CSVAGRDRDGGYTF. Combining the CDR3 with reference TRBV29-1 and TRBJ1-2 gives the whole variable domain SAVISQKPSRDICQRGTSLTIQCQVDSQVTMMFWYRQQPGQSLTLIATANQGSEATYESGFVIDKFPISRPNLTFSTLTVSNMSPEDSSIYLCSVAGRDRDGGYTFGSGTRLTVV.

V is TRBV7-8 and J is TRBJ1-2; D ambiguous. Germline loops: CDR1 SGHVS, CDR2 FQNEAQ. V lost 4 bases, J lost 2 bases, and 8 bases lay in between. This CDR3 comprises 13 residues. The CDR3 is CASSYTGNYGYTF. The CDR3 coding sequence is TGTGCCAGCAGCTATACCGGGAACTATGGCTACACCTTC.

This clonotype occurred once. CDR3 nucleotide sequence: TGTGCCACCAGTGATTTGCCGGGAACTCAGGGGAATGAGCAGTTCTTC. As protein: CATSDLPGTQGNEQFF. This rearrangement joins TRBV24-1 to TRBJ2-7; D possibly corresponds to TRBD1 (6 bases). TRBJ2-1 explains the end of the DNA better; the J call may be wrong. Per the germline V gene, CDR1 is KGHDR and CDR2 is SFDVKD. This CDR3 region has 16 residues.

The gene calls are TRBV29-1 and TRBJ2-7; the D gene is possibly TRBD2 (6 bases). This CDR3 comprises 16 residues. Trimming took 3 bases from V and 2 from J, leaving 20 bases between them. CDR1 SQVTM and CDR2 ANQGSEA come from the germline V gene. CDR3 sequence reads: CSVEGDPGTDAYEQYF. The CDR3 DNA reads TGCAGCGTTGAGGGGGACCCGGGGACTGATGCCTACGAGCAGTACTTC.

This clonotype was counted only a few times. The V and J genes are TRBV7-9 and TRBJ2-7; D perhaps matches TRBD1 (6 bases). CDR1 and CDR2 from the germline V gene are SEHNR and FQNEAQ (reference sequence). The CDR3 is 15 amino acids. The V end lost 7 bases, the J end lost 5 bases, and 21 bases lay between the germline ends. The CDR3 DNA is TGTGCCAGCAACCCTAGGGGCCCCAGGGGACACGAGCAGTACTTC. Translation gives CASNPRGPRGHEQYF.

The chain carries TRBV20-1 and TRBJ1-2; D is perhaps TRBD1 (5 bases). This CDR3 is built from 13 residues. Deletions cut 5 bases from V and 1 base from J, with 11 bases between. The germline V gene encodes CDR1 DFQATT and CDR2 SNEGSKA (reference sequence). Here the CDR3 reads CSALGGGNYGYTF. In nucleotides, the CDR3 is TGCAGTGCTCTCGGGGGGGGTAACTATGGCTACACCTTC.

The chain carries TRBV12-3 or TRBV12-4 and TRBJ1-5; D call uncertain. CDR3 length equals 12 residues. V was shortened by 8 bases and J by 0 bases, with 5 bases between the two germline ends. The CDR3 protein is CASGYSNQPQHF. The CDR3 region has the DNA TGTGCCAGCGGATATAGCAATCAGCCCCAGCATTTT.

This clonotype was detected ten times or more. CDR3 coding DNA: TGTGCCAGCAGGTCCCAGTGGAACACTGAAGCTTTCTTT. This gives the protein CASRSQWNTEAFF. The V call is TRBV2, the J call TRBJ1-1; D is unclear. CDR1 and CDR2 from the germline V gene are SNHLY and FYNNEI. This CDR3 has 13 residues. The V end was cut by 6 bases, the J end by 1 base, with 9 bases between.

The gene calls are TRBV24-1 and TRBJ2-7, with 15 bases fitting TRBD2. Trimming at V came to 4 bases and at J to 5 bases, leaving 5 bases not matched to a gene. Germline assignment: CDR1 KGHDR and CDR2 SFDVKD. CDR3 length equals 16 residues. The CDR3 DNA is TGTGCCACCAGTGAGCCGGGACTAGCGGGAGGCCACGAGCAGTACTTC. Amino acid sequence: CATSEPGLAGGHEQYF.

This clonotype was counted a few times. The chain combines TRBV11-2 with TRBJ2-7; 7 bases agree with TRBD1. Germline V gives CDR1 SGHAT, CDR2 FQNNGV. CDR3 length equals 13 residues. J lost 6 bases, V lost 5 bases, and 7 bases had no gene match. CDR3: CASSPIRTGEQYF. The CDR3 DNA follows: TGTGCCAGCAGCCCCATCAGGACAGGCGAGCAGTACTTC.

This clonotype was observed a handful of times. J is TRBJ1-1 and V is TRBV29-1; D remains unclear. Germline CDR1 is SQVTM and CDR2 is ANQGSEA. The length of the CDR3 is 13 residues. Deletions cut 2 bases from V and 4 bases from J, with 11 bases between. CDR3: CSVESSRGTEAFF. The DNA for the CDR3 is TGCAGCGTTGAATCCAGCCGTGGCACTGAAGCTTTCTTT.

This clonotype has more than one count but fewer than ten. The chain has TRBV25-1 and TRBJ2-3; D gene uncertain. The V and J ends lost 4 bases and 1 base respectively, with 9 bases between them. CDR1 is MGHDK and CDR2 is SYGVNS in the germline V gene. The CDR3 extends over 14 amino acids. CDR3 in amino acids: CASSARTGTDTQYF. CDR3 DNA: TGTGCCAGCAGTGCCCGCACGGGCACAGATACGCAGTATTTT.

This clonotype was found a few times. The J gene is TRBJ2-5, the V gene TRBV7-9, with D perhaps matching TRBD1 or TRBD2 (5 bases each). CDR1 and CDR2 from the germline V gene are SEHNR and FQNEAQ (reference sequence). The CDR3 has 13 residues. V lost 3 bases, J lost 5 bases, and 10 bases lay in between. The CDR3 sequence is CASSLWGTETQYF. CDR3 DNA: TGTGCCAGCAGCTTGTGGGGGACGGAGACCCAGTACTTC. Filled out from reference TRBV7-9 and TRBJ2-5, the complete variable domain reads DTGVSQNPRHKITKRGQNVTFRCDPISEHNRLYWYRQTLGQGPEFLTYFQNEAQLEKSRLLSDRFSAERPKGSFSTLEIQRTEQGDSAMYLCASSLWGTETQYFGPGTRLLVL.

CDR3 residues: CASSLGLAGNNEQYF. Written as DNA, the CDR3 is TGTGCCAGCAGCTTAGGACTAGCGGGGAACAATGAGCAGTACTTC. This rearrangement joins TRBV7-3 to TRBJ2-1, with TRBD2 identical over 12 bases. The DNA end is a closer match to TRBJ2-7, so the J assignment may be wrong. Per the germline V gene, CDR1 is SGHTA and CDR2 is FQGTGA. The CDR3 has 15 amino acids.

The chain links TRBV7-9 to TRBJ1-1; D might be TRBD1 (6 bases). Trimming pared 2 bases from V and 1 base from J, leaving 11 bases between. The length of the CDR3 is 15 residues. Germline CDR1 and CDR2: SEHNR and FQNEAQ (reference sequence). For the CDR3, the DNA is TGTGCCAGCAGCTTACCGGGACAACCGAACACTGAAGCTTTCTTT. This translates into CASSLPGQPNTEAFF.

This clonotype was counted only a few times. The chain employs TRBV7-9 and TRBJ1-3; D is perhaps TRBD1 (6 bases). V was trimmed by 5 bases and J by 5 bases, leaving 13 bases between them. This CDR3 comprises 14 residues. Germline loops: CDR1 SEHNR, CDR2 FQNEAQ (reference sequence). This chain's CDR3 is CASSLAGQRNTIYF. In DNA, the CDR3 is TGTGCCAGCAGCCTCGCCGGACAGCGAAACACCATATATTTT. Looking up the rest from reference TRBV7-9 and TRBJ1-3 gives the full variable domain: DTGVSQNPRHKITKRGQNVTFRCDPISEHNRLYWYRQTLGQGPEFLTYFQNEAQLEKSRLLSDRFSAERPKGSFSTLEIQRTEQGDSAMYLCASSLAGQRNTIYFGEGSWLTVV.

This clonotype was detected many times. This chain links TRBV7-6 with TRBJ2-7, with D perhaps TRBD2 (5 bases). Trimming took off 5 bases at V and 6 bases at J, with 11 bases between the two ends. Per germline, CDR1 SGHVS and CDR2 FNYEAQ. The CDR3 extends over 12 amino acids. The CDR3, as DNA: TGTGCCAGCAGCGCCCTGGCGGGCGAGCAGTACTTC. It encodes CASSALAGEQYF.